The 16 T cell receptor beta chains in this list originate from one sample, sequenced in a study of post-analysis software for immune sequencing data. Findings and caveats of the study: In patients, about 5 TRBV segments were more frequent than in controls, with TRBV5-6, TRBV5-1 and TRBV20-1 among them.

Unique molecular identifiers were present in the TCR beta cDNA libraries. TCRdb re-called the PCR reads through MiXCR, storing one row per CDR3 protein. This sample has roughly 670,000 distinct CDR3 sequences, with more than 50% found just once. These receptors have no identified antigens. The source material was blood. These receptors were obtained from a girl aged 2-10 years with multiple sclerosis.

The chain carries TRBV29-1 and TRBJ2-3; 7 nucleotides line up with TRBD2. V lost 7 bases to trimming and J lost 1 base; unmatched junction nucleotides: 17. The CDR3 totals 17 residues. CDR1 is SQVTM, CDR2 ANQGSEA, per germline. Here the CDR3 reads CSGSGTSGTPGTDTQYF. The CDR3 DNA reads as TGCAGCGGCTCCGGGACCAGCGGGACGCCTGGCACAGATACGCAGTATTTT.

Details on this clonotype: Germline is not matched at one junction end, which may reflect a read error. The chain employs TRBV6-1 and TRBJ1-2; D is undetermined. The CDR3 loop spans 12 amino acids. Germline CDR1 is MNHNS and CDR2 is SASEGT. The DNA of the CDR3 is TGTACCAGCAGTGAAGACGACTATGGCTACACCTTC. Translation: CTSSEDDYGYTF.

This clonotype was picked up a small number of times. This chain connects TRBV29-1 to TRBJ1-2; D perhaps matches TRBD1 (6 bases). With 7 bases removed from V and 7 bases from J, the gap between germline ends came to 13 bases. This CDR3 is built from 11 residues. Germline CDR1 reads SQVTM; CDR2 reads ANQGSEA. CDR3 DNA: TGCAGCGGCTCAGGGGATTCTGGCTACACCTTC. Translating it yields CSGSGDSGYTF.

The CDR3, as DNA: TGTGCCACCAGTGACCCATCTCGGGCAGAGGCTTTCTTT. Translation gives CATSDPSRAEAFF. The rearrangement joins TRBV24-1 to TRBJ1-1; D gene uncertain. Trimming took off 4 bases at V and 11 bases at J, with 16 bases between the two ends. CDR1 and CDR2 (germline): KGHDR, SFDVKD. The length of the CDR3 is 13 residues.

This clonotype was counted only a few times. The V call is TRBV20-1, the J call TRBJ2-1; D is possibly TRBD2 (6 bases). Trimming removed 3 bases from V and 5 bases from J, with 11 bases in between. Germline loops: CDR1 DFQATT, CDR2 SNEGSKA (reference sequence). This CDR3 contains 13 residues. The CDR3 region has the DNA TGCAGTGCTAGCGGGAGTCACGACAATGAGCAGTTCTTC. Its protein product is CSASGSHDNEQFF.

The chain joins TRBV5-8 to TRBJ1-4, with 7 bases that match TRBD1. CDR3 length: 15 residues. Trimming at V came to 2 bases and at J to 8 bases, leaving 9 bases not matched to a gene. CDR1 is SGHTS and CDR2 is YDEGEE in the germline V gene. In DNA, the CDR3 is TGTGCCAGCAGCTTACCCTACGACAGGGCCGAAAAACTGTTTTTT. It yields the protein CASSLPYDRAEKLFF.

As to this clonotype: The junction does not match germline at one end; this may be a read error. This chain uses TRBV5-5 with TRBJ2-7; no reliable D call. Germline loops: CDR1 SGHKS, CDR2 YYEKEE (reference sequence). The CDR3 consists of 13 residues. In DNA, the CDR3 is TGTGCCGGCAGCCGCGGACGGATCTACGAGCAGTACTTC. It specifies CAGSRGRIYEQYF.

This clonotype has only a few counts. V is TRBV7-2 and J is TRBJ2-3; no reliable D call. The CDR3 spans 16 residues. The germline V gene has CDR1 SGHTA and CDR2 FQGNSA. The germline V and J ends were trimmed by 5 bases and 1 base, with 16 bases remaining between them. The DNA of the CDR3 is TGTGCCAGCAGCCCCCCCGGAGTTTTGGGCACAGATACGCAGTATTTT. Amino acids: CASSPPGVLGTDTQYF. Supplemented by reference TRBV7-2 and TRBJ2-3, the full variable domain reads GAGVSQSPSNKVTEKGKDVELRCDPISGHTALYWYRQSLGQGLEFLIYFQGNSAPDKSGLPSDRFSAERTGGSVSTLTIQRTQQEDSAVYLCASSPPGVLGTDTQYFGPGTRLTVL.

J is TRBJ2-7 and V is TRBV5-5, with 11 positions matching TRBD2. This CDR3 has 15 residues. Germline V CDR1 and CDR2: SGHKS, YYEKEE (reference sequence). After removal of 0 bases from V and 6 bases from J, the junction contained 5 bases not matched to a gene. The CDR3 is CASSLEGTSGSEQYF. CDR3 DNA sequence: TGTGCCAGCAGCTTGGAGGGGACTAGCGGAAGCGAGCAGTACTTC.

This clonotype was detected only a few times. The V gene is TRBV11-2, the J gene TRBJ2-7; no clear D gene. This CDR3 is built from 13 residues. CDR1 and CDR2 from the germline V gene are SGHAT and FQNNGV. V lost 0 bases to trimming and J lost 5 bases, with 8 bases between them. CDR3 residues: CASSLDWYDEQYF. The CDR3 nucleotides read TGTGCCAGCAGCTTAGATTGGTATGACGAGCAGTACTTC.

The chain employs TRBV6-5 and TRBJ1-4; D gene uncertain. This CDR3 has 14 amino acids. Per the germline V gene, CDR1 is MNHEY and CDR2 is SVGAGI. V shed 5 bases and J shed 8 bases, with 15 bases lying between them. CDR3 sequence reads: CASSTVFRHEKLFF. CDR3 nucleotide sequence: TGTGCCAGCAGTACCGTTTTCCGGCACGAAAAACTGTTTTTT.

The chain carries TRBV6-6 and TRBJ2-7; D perhaps matches TRBD1 (5 bases). This CDR3 has 14 residues. V lost 7 bases, J lost 2 bases, and 15 bases lay in between. From germline, CDR1 is MNHNY and CDR2 SVGAGI (reference sequence). In DNA, the CDR3 is TGTGCCAGCACCTATTCGACAGCTACCTACGAGCAGTACTTC. It yields the protein CASTYSTATYEQYF.

This clonotype was observed once. The genes are TRBV3-1 and TRBJ2-7, with TRBD2 identical over 8 bases. V shed 0 bases, J shed 0 bases, and the junction held 7 bases outside the gene matches. The germline V gene encodes CDR1 LGHDT and CDR2 YNNKEL (reference sequence). The CDR3 length is 17 residues. The CDR3 DNA reads as TGTGCCAGCAGCCAAGAAGATGGGACTAGGCCCTCCTACGAGCAGTACTTC. Translated: CASSQEDGTRPSYEQYF.

V gene TRBV29-1 combines with J gene TRBJ2-1; 7 positions agree with TRBD2. CDR3 length: 15 residues. Trimming at V came to 3 bases and at J to 0 bases, leaving 5 bases not matched to a gene. Germline V gene lookup returns CDR1 SQVTM and CDR2 ANQGSEA. The CDR3 bases are TGCAGCGTTGAGTCTAGCGGTAGCTCCTACAATGAGCAGTTCTTC. This gives the protein CSVESSGSSYNEQFF.

This clonotype was observed a handful of times. The chain carries TRBV6-6 and TRBJ2-7, with TRBD1 matching over 8 bases. Germline trimming cut 7 bases from V and 2 bases from J; bases unmatched to any gene: 4. This CDR3 has 13 amino acids. The germline V gene has CDR1 MNHNY and CDR2 SVGAGI (reference sequence). CDR3 loop: CASTRQGPYEQYF. The DNA of the CDR3 is TGTGCCAGCACGCGACAGGGGCCCTACGAGCAGTACTTC.

The genes are TRBV7-6 and TRBJ1-6; 9 bases align to TRBD1. The V and J ends lost 2 bases and 6 bases, in that order; junction bases with no gene match: 5. In germline, CDR1 is SGHVS, CDR2 FNYEAQ. The CDR3 covers 16 residues. The CDR3 loop is CASSLKGTGSNSPLHF. The CDR3 nucleotides are TGTGCCAGCAGCTTAAAAGGGACAGGGAGTAATTCACCCCTCCACTTT.